These 20 T cell receptor beta chains originate from one sample sequenced in a study of OX40 agonist ivuxolimab in advanced cancers. Clones were read by immunoSEQ multiplex PCR, and TCRdb kept only the in-frame ones, dropping some. The sample consists of tens of thousands of clones, around 87% of them appearing once. The sample here was CD4+ or CD8+ T cells sorted from blood, taken in a trial of the OX40 agonist ivuxolimab. The receptors were sampled from an adult with an advanced solid tumor such as melanoma, head and neck, liver or kidney cancer.

V usage is TRBV27 and J usage is TRBJ2-5; TRBD1 matches at 8 bases. V lost 5 bases to trimming and J lost 5 bases; unmatched junction nucleotides: 4. Germline CDR1 MNHEY, CDR2 SMNVEV (reference sequence). The CDR3 covers 13 residues. CDR3 protein: CASSRTGFETQYF. Written as DNA, the CDR3 is TGTGCCAGCAGTAGGACAGGGTTCGAGACCCAGTACTTC.

V gene TRBV11-1 combines with J gene TRBJ2-7; TRBD1 agrees at 9 bases. Germline V gene data show CDR1 as SGHAT and CDR2 as FQDESV (reference sequence). There are 13 residues in the CDR3. Germline trimming cut 6 bases from V and 9 bases from J; bases unmatched to any gene: 9. CDR3 coding DNA: TGTGCCAGCAGGTGGACAGGGGTTTCCGGGCAGTACTTC. Amino acid sequence: CASRWTGVSGQYF.

This clone appeared a single time. The chain links TRBV7-6 to TRBJ2-5; D perhaps matches TRBD2 (6 bases). CDR3 length equals 13 residues. With 5 bases removed from V and 7 bases from J, the gap between germline ends came to 14 bases. The germline V gene encodes CDR1 SGHVS and CDR2 FNYEAQ. The CDR3 spells CASSLGGRGTQYF. CDR3 nucleotides: TGTGCCAGCAGCCTCGGGGGACGCGGGACCCAGTACTTC.

Only a few counts were recorded for this clone. V and J are TRBV18 and TRBJ1-1; D is ambiguous. The V gene lost 5 bases and the J gene lost 7 bases, with 20 bases spanning the gap. This CDR3 has 15 residues. Germline V lookup: CDR1 KGHSH, CDR2 LQKENI. The CDR3 region is CASSFRNPSSSEAFF. CDR3 DNA: TGTGCCAGCTCATTCCGCAACCCATCCTCCAGTGAAGCTTTCTTT.

J is TRBJ1-1 and V is TRBV5-4; TRBD1 aligns across 7 bases. Germline V gene sequence: CDR1 SGHNT, CDR2 YYREEE (reference sequence). The CDR3 sequence is 14 residues long. V gave up 2 bases and J gave up 5 bases; unmatched junction bases: 6. The CDR3 sequence is CASSLRQGVTEAFF. Written as DNA, the CDR3 is TGTGCCAGCAGCTTAAGACAGGGAGTGACTGAAGCTTTCTTT.

This chain uses TRBV19 with TRBJ2-1, with 7 nucleotides matching TRBD1. Looked up from germline, CDR1 is LNHDA and CDR2 is SQIVND (reference sequence). With V trimmed by 7 bases and J by 7 bases, 10 bases remained unmatched. The CDR3 consists of 14 residues. The CDR3 bases are TGTGCCAGTAAAACCGACAGGGTCCGAAATGAGCAGTTCTTC. It codes for CASKTDRVRNEQFF.

This chain uses TRBV11-3 with TRBJ2-1, with 11 bases aligning to TRBD2. Per the germline V gene, CDR1 is SGHNT and CDR2 is YENEEA. The CDR3 consists of 17 residues. Trimming removed 5 bases from V and 6 bases from J; junction bases left unmatched: 12. Written as DNA, the CDR3 is TGTGCCAGCAGCCCCCGACCGGGACTAGCGGTAATCAATGAGCAGTTCTTC. Protein product: CASSPRPGLAVINEQFF.

The V and J genes are TRBV4-1 and TRBJ1-4; D unresolved. Germline V gene data show CDR1 as MGHRA and CDR2 as YSYEKL. V lost 4 bases and J 8 bases, leaving 17 bases between the germline ends. This CDR3 contains 15 residues. CDR3 residues: CASSRLVGFKEKLFF. CDR3 sequence (DNA): TGCGCCAGCAGCCGCCTCGTGGGTTTTAAAGAAAAACTGTTTTTT.

The rearrangement joins TRBV6-6 to TRBJ1-6; 8 nucleotides agree with TRBD1. The CDR3 runs to 15 residues. J gave up 9 bases and V 3 bases, and 7 bases lay outside the gene matches. CDR1 is MNHNY, CDR2 SVGAGI, per germline (reference sequence). The CDR3 nucleotides read TGTGCCAGCAGTTATCAGGGGGCGCGCGGTTCACCCCTCCACTTT. Amino acid sequence: CASSYQGARGSPLHF.

Concerning this clone: Its ends do not fully match the called genes, so a read error is possible. The chain carries TRBV7-9 and TRBJ2-5; 9 bases fit TRBD2. The CDR3 is made up of 13 amino acids. Per the germline V gene, CDR1 is SEHNR and CDR2 is FQNEAQ (reference sequence). The CDR3 nucleotides read TGTGCCACCAGCGGGGGGTGGATAGAGACCCAGTACTTC. This sequence encodes CATSGGWIETQYF.

This clone has a single count. The DNA for the CDR3 is TGTGCCAGCAGTTATATCCCGCAAGCAACTAATGAAAAACTGTTTTTT. It encodes CASSYIPQATNEKLFF. V and J are TRBV27 and TRBJ1-4; D uncertain. V lost 4 bases and J 0 bases, leaving 12 bases between the germline ends. This CDR3 has 16 residues. CDR1 and CDR2 (germline): MNHEY, SMNVEV (reference sequence).

The J gene is TRBJ2-5, the V gene TRBV15; D is unresolved. Matching the DNA end better, TRBJ2-7 makes the J call doubtful. The CDR3 has 13 amino acids. CDR1 and CDR2 (germline): LNHNV, YYDKDF (reference sequence). This CDR3 is CATSSATSYEQYF. CDR3 bases: TGTGCCACCAGCTCCGCCACCTCCTACGAGCAGTACTTC.

The chain uses TRBV5-6 and TRBJ2-5; TRBD1 agrees at 7 bases. V gave up 3 bases and J gave up 2 bases; unmatched junction bases: 7. This CDR3 contains 15 residues. CDR1 and CDR2 (germline): SGHDT, YYEEEE. DNA for the CDR3: TGTGCCAGCAGCTCGGTAGACAGGGAGCAAGAGACCCAGTACTTC. Amino acids: CASSSVDREQETQYF.

This rearrangement joins TRBV28 to TRBJ2-7; 10 bases map to TRBD1. This CDR3 region has 16 residues. Germline V gives CDR1 MDHEN, CDR2 SYDVKM. V shed 5 bases, J shed 2 bases, and the junction held 9 bases outside the gene matches. The CDR3 coding sequence is TGTGCCAGCAGTCCTCCCGGGACAGGGGTTACCTACGAGCAGTACTTC. This encodes CASSPPGTGVTYEQYF.

The V call is TRBV15, the J call TRBJ2-3, with unresolved D. Germline V lookup: CDR1 LNHNV, CDR2 YYDKDF (reference sequence). Trimming pared 0 bases from V and 0 bases from J, leaving 19 bases between. This CDR3 spans 19 amino acids. CDR3 amino acids: CATSRDRYSRLPSTDTQYF. The CDR3 DNA follows: TGTGCCACCAGCAGAGATAGGTACAGCCGCCTTCCCAGCACAGATACGCAGTATTTT. The whole variable domain, filled in from reference TRBV15 and TRBJ2-3, reads DAMVIQNPRYQVTQFGKPVTLSCSQTLNHNVMYWYQQKSSQAPKLLFHYYDKDFNNEADTPDNFQSRRPNTSFCFLDIRSPGLGDTAMYLCATSRDRYSRLPSTDTQYFGPGTRLTVL.

This chain connects TRBV2 to TRBJ1-6; 7 nucleotides agree with TRBD1. CDR1 and CDR2 (germline): SNHLY, FYNNEI. This CDR3 has 15 amino acids. V dropped 4 bases and J dropped 6; count of bases not matched to a gene: 6. The CDR3 loop reads CASSGLAGGNSPLHF. CDR3 in DNA: TGTGCCAGCAGTGGTTTGGCAGGGGGTAATTCACCCCTCCACTTT. Drawing the rest from reference TRBV2 and TRBJ1-6, the complete variable domain is EPEVTQTPSHQVTQMGQEVILRCVPISNHLYFYWYRQILGQKVEFLVSFYNNEISEKSEIFDDQFSVERPDGSNFTLKIRSTKLEDSAMYFCASSGLAGGNSPLHFGNGTRLTVT.

The V and J genes are TRBV7-8 and TRBJ2-3; D not certain. The CDR3 sequence is 15 residues long. CDR1 and CDR2 from the germline V gene are SGHVS and FQNEAQ. Trimming cost V 1 base and J 4 bases, with 12 bases left between them. In DNA form, the CDR3 reads TGTGCCAGCAGCTTAGGGCTAGTAGGCGCAGATACGCAGTATTTT. The encoded protein is CASSLGLVGADTQYF.

The chain carries TRBV27 and TRBJ2-1, with 10 bases identical to TRBD2. The J segment lost 7 bases and the V segment lost 7 bases, leaving 10 bases of the junction unmatched. CDR3 size: 15 residues. Germline V gives CDR1 MNHEY, CDR2 SMNVEV (reference sequence). The CDR3 loop is CASTPGLAGANEQFF. Written as DNA, the CDR3 is TGTGCCAGCACCCCGGGTCTAGCGGGAGCGAATGAGCAGTTCTTC.

The rearrangement uses TRBV27 and TRBJ2-6; 7 nucleotides align to TRBD1. Trimming at V came to 6 bases and at J to 6 bases, leaving 17 bases not matched to a gene. Per germline, CDR1 MNHEY and CDR2 SMNVEV (reference sequence). The CDR3 sequence is 18 residues long. The CDR3 DNA reads as TGTGCCAGCAGCCCCCATTTAGGGCAGGGGGTTATGGCCAACGTCCTGACTTTC. It specifies CASSPHLGQGVMANVLTF.

The rearrangement links TRBV11-2 to TRBJ1-2, with D hard to call. V lost 2 bases and J 0 bases, leaving 7 bases between the germline ends. This CDR3 contains 14 residues. Germline V gene sequence: CDR1 SGHAT, CDR2 FQNNGV. CDR3 protein: CASSLLQANYGYTF. CDR3 nucleotide sequence: TGTGCCAGCAGCTTACTGCAAGCTAACTATGGCTACACCTTC.